This is a list of T cell receptor beta chains from one sample in a study of T cells in localized non-small cell lung cancer. Repertoires were generated with immunoSEQ multiplex PCR, while TCRdb's copy carries only in-frame clones and drops some. The repertoire has about 1,400 clones, nearly 20% of them found once; the top ten carry 13% to 15%. Source: normal lung tissue next to the tumor, taken before any cancer treatment. The source of these receptors is a woman aged 35-70 years with stage II lung adenocarcinoma. Each CDR3 is given with its conserved first and last residue. The order of the fields is J gene, D gene, clone size, CDR3 length, V gene, CDR3 protein, CDR3 DNA. The D gene is left open where the match is weak. A clone size is listed for some rows: how often the clone was seen (once, few, many), or a class if it is expanded.

j_gene: TRBJ1-6
d_gene: -
abundance: -
len: 12
v_gene: TRBV28
CDR3aa: CASTPPRGPLHF
CDR3nt: TGTGCCAGCACCCCGCCCCGTGGCCCCCTCCACTTT

j_gene: TRBJ1-2
d_gene: -
abundance: -
len: 12
v_gene: TRBV6-8
CDR3aa: CASRGGNYGYTF
CDR3nt: TGTGCCAGCAGAGGGGGTAACTATGGCTACACCTTC

j_gene: TRBJ2-6
d_gene: -
abundance: -
len: 18
v_gene: TRBV19
CDR3aa: CASSASKKSQSRANVLTF
CDR3nt: TGTGCCAGTAGTGCCAGTAAGAAATCACAAAGTCGGGCCAACGTCCTGACTTTC

j_gene: TRBJ1-2
d_gene: -
abundance: -
len: 12
v_gene: TRBV12-5
CDR3aa: CASRRGSHYYTF
CDR3nt: TGTGCCAGCCGGAGGGGGAGTCACTACTACACCTTC

j_gene: TRBJ1-2
d_gene: -
abundance: -
len: 13
v_gene: TRBV18
CDR3aa: CASSPSANYGYTF
CDR3nt: TGTGCCAGCTCACCCTCAGCTAACTATGGCTACACCTTC

j_gene: TRBJ2-3
d_gene: TRBD2
abundance: few
len: 16
v_gene: TRBV11-1
CDR3aa: CASSSPGLPTTDTQYF
CDR3nt: TGTGCCAGCAGCTCCCCGGGACTACCAACCACAGATACGCAGTATTTT

j_gene: TRBJ2-5
d_gene: -
abundance: medium-sized
len: 14
v_gene: TRBV28
CDR3aa: CATLDLGAKETQYF
CDR3nt: TGTGCCACCCTAGATCTTGGGGCCAAAGAGACCCAGTACTTC

j_gene: TRBJ2-7
d_gene: -
abundance: few
len: 13
v_gene: TRBV14
CDR3aa: CASSHDRDYEQYF
CDR3nt: TGTGCCAGCAGCCACGACCGGGACTACGAGCAGTACTTC

j_gene: TRBJ2-7
d_gene: -
abundance: few
len: 14
v_gene: TRBV4-1
CDR3aa: CASSQDRLAYEQYF
CDR3nt: TGCGCCAGCAGCCAAGATAGACTAGCCTACGAGCAGTACTTC

j_gene: TRBJ2-7
d_gene: -
abundance: -
len: 15
v_gene: TRBV19
CDR3aa: CASSIWAGGSYEQYF
CDR3nt: TGTGCCAGTAGTATCTGGGCAGGCGGCTCCTACGAGCAGTACTTC

j_gene: TRBJ1-2
d_gene: -
abundance: large
len: 17
v_gene: TRBV11-3
CDR3aa: CASTKEGLGGFSYGYTF
CDR3nt: TGTGCCAGCACGAAAGAAGGACTGGGCGGGTTCTCTTATGGCTACACCTTC

j_gene: TRBJ2-1
d_gene: -
abundance: few
len: 11
v_gene: TRBV6-7
CDR3aa: CAISSGNEQFF
CDR3nt: TGTGCCATCAGTTCGGGGAATGAGCAGTTCTTC

j_gene: TRBJ1-1
d_gene: -
abundance: -
len: 16
v_gene: TRBV28
CDR3aa: CASNPLGGWMNTEAFF
CDR3nt: TGTGCCAGCAACCCACTGGGTGGGTGGATGAACACTGAAGCTTTCTTT

j_gene: TRBJ2-5
d_gene: -
abundance: medium-sized
len: 13
v_gene: TRBV7-2
CDR3aa: CASSEGGQETQYF
CDR3nt: TGTGCCAGCAGCGAAGGGGGCCAAGAGACCCAGTACTTC

j_gene: TRBJ1-1
d_gene: TRBD1
abundance: few
len: 18
v_gene: TRBV19
CDR3aa: CASTPRQGQGWVNTEAFF
CDR3nt: TGTGCCAGTACCCCCCGACAGGGGCAAGGGTGGGTGAACACTGAAGCTTTCTTT

j_gene: TRBJ2-1
d_gene: -
abundance: once
len: 17
v_gene: TRBV5-1
CDR3aa: CASSLALGRMSSHEQFF
CDR3nt: TGCGCCAGCAGCTTGGCCTTGGGCAGGATGTCCTCTCATGAGCAGTTCTTC

j_gene: TRBJ1-2
d_gene: -
abundance: medium-sized
len: 13
v_gene: TRBV6-8
CDR3aa: CASTGHPPYGYTF
CDR3nt: TGTGCCAGCACCGGACACCCTCCGTATGGCTACACCTTC

j_gene: TRBJ1-3
d_gene: -
abundance: few
len: 15
v_gene: TRBV6-8
CDR3aa: CASRDTGLSGNTIYF
CDR3nt: TGTGCCAGCAGGGATACAGGGCTCTCTGGAAACACCATATATTTT

j_gene: TRBJ2-3
d_gene: -
abundance: -
len: 13
v_gene: TRBV19
CDR3aa: CASSSIGWGLQYF
CDR3nt: TGTGCCAGTAGTAGTATCGGCTGGGGCCTACAGTATTTT

j_gene: TRBJ1-6
d_gene: -
abundance: medium-sized
len: 15
v_gene: TRBV11-3
CDR3aa: CASSETGGQDSPLHF
CDR3nt: TGTGCCAGCAGCGAAACTGGGGGCCAAGATTCACCCCTCCACTTT

j_gene: TRBJ2-1
d_gene: TRBD2
abundance: hyperexpanded
len: 16
v_gene: TRBV4-1
CDR3aa: CASSQAERDAYNEQFF
CDR3nt: TGCGCCAGCAGCCAAGCGGAGCGGGATGCCTACAATGAGCAGTTCTTC

j_gene: TRBJ1-3
d_gene: -
abundance: few
len: 15
v_gene: TRBV9
CDR3aa: CASSVWSGSGNTIYF
CDR3nt: TGTGCCAGCAGCGTATGGTCTGGGTCTGGAAACACCATATATTTT